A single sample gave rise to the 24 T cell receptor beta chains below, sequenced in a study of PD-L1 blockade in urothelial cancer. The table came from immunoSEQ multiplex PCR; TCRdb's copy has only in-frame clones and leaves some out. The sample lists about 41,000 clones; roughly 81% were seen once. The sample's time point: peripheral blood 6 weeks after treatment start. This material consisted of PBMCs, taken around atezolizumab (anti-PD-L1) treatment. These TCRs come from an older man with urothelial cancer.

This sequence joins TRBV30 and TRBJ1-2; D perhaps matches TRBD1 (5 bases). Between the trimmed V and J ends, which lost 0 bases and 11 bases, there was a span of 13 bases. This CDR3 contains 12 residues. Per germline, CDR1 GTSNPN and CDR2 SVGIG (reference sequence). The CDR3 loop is CAWSVLGEEYTF. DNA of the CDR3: TGTGCCTGGAGTGTACTGGGGGAGGAGTACACCTTC.

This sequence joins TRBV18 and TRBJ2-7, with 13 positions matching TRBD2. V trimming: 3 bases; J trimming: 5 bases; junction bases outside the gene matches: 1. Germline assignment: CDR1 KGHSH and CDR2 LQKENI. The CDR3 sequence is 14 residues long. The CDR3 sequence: CASSPGLAGDEQYF. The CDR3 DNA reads TGTGCCAGCTCACCCGGACTAGCGGGAGACGAGCAGTACTTC.

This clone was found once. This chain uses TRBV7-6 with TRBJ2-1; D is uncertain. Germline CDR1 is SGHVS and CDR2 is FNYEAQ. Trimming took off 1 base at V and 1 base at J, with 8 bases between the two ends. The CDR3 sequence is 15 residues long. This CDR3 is CASSLVAVSYNEQFF. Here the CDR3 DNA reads TGTGCCAGCAGCTTAGTGGCGGTTTCCTACAATGAGCAGTTCTTC.

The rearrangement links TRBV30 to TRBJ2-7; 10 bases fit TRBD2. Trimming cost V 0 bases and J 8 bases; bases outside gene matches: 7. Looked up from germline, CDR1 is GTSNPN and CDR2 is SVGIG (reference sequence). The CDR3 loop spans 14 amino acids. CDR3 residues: CAWSVGLAGEQQYF. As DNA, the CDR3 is TGTGCCTGGAGTGTAGGCCTAGCGGGAGAGCAGCAGTACTTC.

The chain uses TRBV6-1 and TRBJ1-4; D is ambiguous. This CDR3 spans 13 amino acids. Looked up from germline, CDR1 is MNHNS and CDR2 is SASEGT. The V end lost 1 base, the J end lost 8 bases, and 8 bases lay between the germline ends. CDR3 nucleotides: TGTGCCAGCAGTGAAGTTGTGAGGGAAAAACTGTTTTTT. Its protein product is CASSEVVREKLFF.

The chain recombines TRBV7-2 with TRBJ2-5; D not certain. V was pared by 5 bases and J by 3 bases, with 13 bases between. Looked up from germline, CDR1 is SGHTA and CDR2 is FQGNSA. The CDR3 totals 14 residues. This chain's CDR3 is CASSRHVDKETQYF. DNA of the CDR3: TGTGCCAGCAGCCGACACGTCGATAAAGAGACCCAGTACTTC.

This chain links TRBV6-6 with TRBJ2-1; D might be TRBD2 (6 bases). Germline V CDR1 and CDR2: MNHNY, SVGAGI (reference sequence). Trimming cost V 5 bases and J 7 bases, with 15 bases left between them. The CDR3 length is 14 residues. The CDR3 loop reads CASSGRDWKNEQFF. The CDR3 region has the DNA TGTGCCAGCAGTGGCCGGGACTGGAAAAATGAGCAGTTCTTC.

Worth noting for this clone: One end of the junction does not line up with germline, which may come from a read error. The CDR3 spells CASRLFGGTGDSGANVLTF. DNA of the CDR3: TGTGCCAGCAGGTTATTTGGGGGGACAGGGGACTCTGGGGCCAACGTCCTGACTTTC. V and J are TRBV28 and TRBJ2-6; 10 bases line up with TRBD1. This CDR3 has 19 residues. Germline V gene lookup returns CDR1 MDHEN and CDR2 SYDVKM.

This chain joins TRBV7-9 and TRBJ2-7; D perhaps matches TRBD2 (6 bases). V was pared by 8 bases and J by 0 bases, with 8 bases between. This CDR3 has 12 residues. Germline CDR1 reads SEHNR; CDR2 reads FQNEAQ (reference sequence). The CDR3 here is CASGRYSYEQYF. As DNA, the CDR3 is TGTGCCAGCGGGAGGTACTCCTACGAGCAGTACTTC.

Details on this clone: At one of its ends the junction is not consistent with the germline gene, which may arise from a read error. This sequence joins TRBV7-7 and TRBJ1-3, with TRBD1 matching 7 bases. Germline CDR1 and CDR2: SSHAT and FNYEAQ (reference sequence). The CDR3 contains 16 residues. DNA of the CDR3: TGTGCTAGCAGCTTAGGGGACAGCCACTCTGGAAACACCATATATTTT. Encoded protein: CASSLGDSHSGNTIYF.

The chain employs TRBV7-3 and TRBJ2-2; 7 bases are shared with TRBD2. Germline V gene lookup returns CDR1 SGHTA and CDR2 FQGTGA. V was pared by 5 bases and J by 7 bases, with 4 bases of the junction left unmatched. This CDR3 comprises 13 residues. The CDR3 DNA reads TGTGCCAGCAGCCCCAGGGAGGGCGGGGAGCTGTTTTTT. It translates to CASSPREGGELFF.

The CDR3 nucleotides read TGTGCCAGCAGCTTAGGGGCTAGCGGTAGCACAGATACGCAGTATTTT. This translates into CASSLGASGSTDTQYF. The chain carries TRBV7-9 and TRBJ2-3; 7 bases map to TRBD2. The CDR3 length is 16 residues. Losses at the gene ends were 1 base for V and 0 bases for J; bases not matched to a gene: 4. The germline V gene encodes CDR1 SEHNR and CDR2 FQNEAQ (reference sequence).

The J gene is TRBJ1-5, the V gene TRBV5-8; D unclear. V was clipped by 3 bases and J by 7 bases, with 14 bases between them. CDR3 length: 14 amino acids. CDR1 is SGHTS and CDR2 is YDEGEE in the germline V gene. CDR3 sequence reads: CASSYRLSRQPQHF. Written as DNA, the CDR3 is TGTGCCAGCAGCTACCGACTTTCACGCCAGCCCCAGCATTTT. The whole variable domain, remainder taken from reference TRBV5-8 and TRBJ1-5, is EAGVTQSPTHLIKTRGQQATLRCSPISGHTSVYWYQQALGLGLQFLLWYDEGEERNRGNFPPRFSGRQFPNYSSELNVNALELEDSALYLCASSYRLSRQPQHFGDGTRLSIL.

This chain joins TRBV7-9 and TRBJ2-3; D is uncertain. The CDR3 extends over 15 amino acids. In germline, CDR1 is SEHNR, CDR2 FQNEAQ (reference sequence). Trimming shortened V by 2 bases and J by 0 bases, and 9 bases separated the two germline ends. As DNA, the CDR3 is TGTGCCAGCAGCTTAAGATCTACTAGCACAGATACGCAGTATTTT. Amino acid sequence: CASSLRSTSTDTQYF.

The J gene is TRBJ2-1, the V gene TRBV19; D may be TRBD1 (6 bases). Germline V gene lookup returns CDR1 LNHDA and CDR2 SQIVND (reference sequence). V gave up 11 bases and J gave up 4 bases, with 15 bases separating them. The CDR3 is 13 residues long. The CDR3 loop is CAVPPGEYNEQFF. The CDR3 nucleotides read TGTGCCGTACCCCCAGGGGAATACAATGAGCAGTTCTTC.

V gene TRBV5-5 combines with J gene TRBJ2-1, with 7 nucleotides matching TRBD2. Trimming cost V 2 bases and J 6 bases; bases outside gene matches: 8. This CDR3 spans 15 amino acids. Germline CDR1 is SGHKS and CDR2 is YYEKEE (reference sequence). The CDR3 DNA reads TGTGCCAGCAGCTTTCTGGCGGGAGTCATCAATGAGCAGTTCTTC. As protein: CASSFLAGVINEQFF. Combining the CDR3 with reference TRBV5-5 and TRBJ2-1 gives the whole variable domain DAGVTQSPTHLIKTRGQQVTLRCSPISGHKSVSWYQQVLGQGPQFIFQYYEKEERGRGNFPDRFSARQFPNYSSELNVNALLLGDSALYLCASSFLAGVINEQFFGPGTRLTVL.

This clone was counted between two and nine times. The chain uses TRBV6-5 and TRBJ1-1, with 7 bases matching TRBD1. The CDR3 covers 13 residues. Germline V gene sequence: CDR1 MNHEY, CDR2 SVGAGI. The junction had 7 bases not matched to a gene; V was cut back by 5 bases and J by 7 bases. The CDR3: CASSRGGEGEAFF. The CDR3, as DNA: TGTGCCAGCAGTAGAGGGGGCGAGGGTGAAGCTTTCTTT.

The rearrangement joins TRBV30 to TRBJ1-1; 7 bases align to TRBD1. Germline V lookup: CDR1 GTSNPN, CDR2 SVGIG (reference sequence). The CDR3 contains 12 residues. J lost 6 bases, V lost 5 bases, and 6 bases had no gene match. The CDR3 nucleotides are TGTGCCTGGGCCCAGGGGGACTCTGAAGCTTTCTTT. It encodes CAWAQGDSEAFF.

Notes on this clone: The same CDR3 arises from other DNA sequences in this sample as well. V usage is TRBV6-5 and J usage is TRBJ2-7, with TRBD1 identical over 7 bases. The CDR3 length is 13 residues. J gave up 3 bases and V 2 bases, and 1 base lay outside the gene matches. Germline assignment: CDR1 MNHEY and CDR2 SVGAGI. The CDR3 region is CASSYNRGYEQYF. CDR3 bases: TGTGCCAGCAGTTACAACAGGGGCTACGAGCAGTACTTC.

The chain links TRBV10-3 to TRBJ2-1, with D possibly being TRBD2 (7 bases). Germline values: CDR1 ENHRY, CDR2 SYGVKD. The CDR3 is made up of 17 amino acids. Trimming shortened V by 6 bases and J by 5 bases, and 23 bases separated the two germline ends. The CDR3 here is CAIRGSLAAGDNNEQFF. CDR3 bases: TGTGCCATCAGGGGATCCCTAGCGGCGGGGGACAACAATGAGCAGTTCTTC.

The CDR3 region is CASSVTSGRANEQFF. In DNA form, the CDR3 reads TGTGCCAGCAGTGTGACTAGCGGGAGGGCCAATGAGCAGTTCTTC. The chain joins TRBV2 to TRBJ2-1; TRBD2 agrees at 14 bases. Germline V gene data show CDR1 as SNHLY and CDR2 as FYNNEI. The CDR3 is made up of 15 amino acids. Unmatched junction bases numbered 2, after V lost 4 bases and J lost 6 bases.

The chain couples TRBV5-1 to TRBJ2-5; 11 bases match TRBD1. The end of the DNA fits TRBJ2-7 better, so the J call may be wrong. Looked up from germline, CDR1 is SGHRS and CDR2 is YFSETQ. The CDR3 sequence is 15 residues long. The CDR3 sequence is CASSDGQGAWNEQYF. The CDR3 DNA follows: TGCGCCAGCAGCGACGGACAGGGGGCTTGGAACGAGCAGTACTTC.

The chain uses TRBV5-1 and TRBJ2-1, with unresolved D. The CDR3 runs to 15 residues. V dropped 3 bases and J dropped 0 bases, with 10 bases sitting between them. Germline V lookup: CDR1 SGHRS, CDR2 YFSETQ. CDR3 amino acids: CASSSAYSSYNEQFF. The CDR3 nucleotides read TGCGCCAGCAGCTCGGCGTACAGCTCCTACAATGAGCAGTTCTTC.

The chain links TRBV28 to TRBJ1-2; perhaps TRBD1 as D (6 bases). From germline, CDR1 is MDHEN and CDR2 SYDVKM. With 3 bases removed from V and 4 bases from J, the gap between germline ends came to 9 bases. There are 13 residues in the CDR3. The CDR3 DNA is TGTGCCAGCAGTTTCAGGGGTGTCTATGGCTACACCTTC. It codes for CASSFRGVYGYTF.